One and the same sample provided the 6 T cell receptor beta chains below, sequenced in a study of response to subunit inactivated influenza vaccine. A single record per CDR3 protein comes from TCRdb applying MiXCR to the RT-PCR reads. This table has about 540,000 distinct CDR3 sequences, around 25% appearing once. These data are also associated with another study on T cells expressing NK-cell markers. This second study says: The authors generated TCR beta cDNA through 5'RACE template switching with UMIs.

The material sequenced was CD4+ T cells sorted from PBMCs, taken 11 to 12 days after vaccination. These receptors all stem from a man aged 50 or older who received an inactivated influenza vaccine.

This clonotype was seen a handful of times. The chain has TRBV12-3 or TRBV12-4 and TRBJ2-3; D is undetermined. Trimming removed 3 bases from V and 7 bases from J, with 8 bases in between. This CDR3 comprises 12 residues. CDR3 region: CASSFGRNTQYF. DNA for the CDR3: TGTGCCAGCAGTTTCGGCCGTAATACGCAGTATTTT.

This chain uses TRBV4-1 with TRBJ2-5; TRBD1 matches 12 bases. The germline V gene encodes CDR1 MGHRA and CDR2 YSYEKL. J gave up 5 bases and V 3 bases, and 4 bases lay outside the gene matches. This CDR3 has 15 amino acids. CDR3 DNA: TGCGCCAGCAGCCAGGGACAGGGGGCTGTGGAGACCCAGTACTTC. Translated, it gives CASSQGQGAVETQYF.

In its sample, this clonotype was seen many times. V gene TRBV7-9 combines with J gene TRBJ1-2; a possible D gene is TRBD1 (6 bases). The CDR3 length is 12 residues. V dropped 6 bases and J dropped 7 bases, with 12 bases sitting between them. CDR1 and CDR2 from the germline V gene are SEHNR and FQNEAQ (reference sequence). The CDR3 reads CASRSPDSGYTF. DNA for the CDR3: TGTGCCAGCAGGAGTCCGGACAGTGGCTACACCTTC.

This clonotype was counted a few times. The chain recombines TRBV19 with TRBJ2-7, with 8 positions matching TRBD2. Germline loops: CDR1 LNHDA, CDR2 SQIVND (reference sequence). CDR3 length: 15 amino acids. J was trimmed by 2 bases and V by 0 bases; bases with no gene match: 3. The CDR3 DNA follows: TGTGCCAGTAGTATAGATAACGGGGGGGCCTACGAGCAGTACTTC. Amino acids: CASSIDNGGAYEQYF. Drawing the rest from reference TRBV19 and TRBJ2-7, the complete variable domain is DGGITQSPKYLFRKEGQNVTLSCEQNLNHDAMYWYRQDPGQGLRLIYYSQIVNDFQKGDIAEGYSVSREKKESFPLTVTSAQKNPTAFYLCASSIDNGGAYEQYFGPGTRLTVT.

This clonotype was found a few times. CDR3 region: CASSAIKSGGTEAFF. The CDR3, as DNA: TGTGCCAGCAGTGCCATAAAATCGGGGGGCACTGAAGCTTTCTTT. This sequence joins TRBV6-1 and TRBJ1-1; D possibly corresponds to TRBD1 (5 bases). The CDR3 is made up of 15 amino acids. The germline V gene has CDR1 MNHNS and CDR2 SASEGT. Trimming cost V 4 bases and J 4 bases, with 16 bases left between them.

The chain links TRBV10-3 to TRBJ1-5; 7 positions agree with TRBD1. V shed 6 bases and J 3 bases; nucleotides not matched to a gene: 5. Germline V gene lookup returns CDR1 ENHRY and CDR2 SYGVKD. CDR3 length: 14 residues. The CDR3 region has the DNA TGTGCCATCAGGGGACAGTCTCCCAATCAGCCCCAGCATTTT. This sequence encodes CAIRGQSPNQPQHF.